The rows below give T cell receptor beta chains drawn from one sample of a study of cytomegalovirus exposure and HLA in healthy donors. The data were produced by immunoSEQ multiplex PCR, yet TCRdb's version contains in-frame clones alone and is incomplete. Among roughly 130,000 clones listed, roughly 80% were seen once. The sequenced sample was PBMCs. The receptor source for this set is a female donor in good health and CMV-seronegative. Each CDR3 is given with its conserved first and last residue.

CDR3 protein: CATSRDAGGEKLFF
CDR3 length: 14
V gene: TRBV15

CDR3 protein: CASSLNGDRGIPYEQYF
CDR3 length: 17
V gene: TRBV11-3

CDR3 protein: CASSWGYRFNQPQHF
CDR3 length: 15
V gene: TRBV28

CDR3 protein: CASSLDFQGNEQYF
CDR3 length: 14
V gene: TRBV5-1

CDR3 protein: CASGGTGDHNEQFF
CDR3 length: 14
V gene: TRBV12-5

CDR3 protein: CASSFPDSGGEQYF
CDR3 length: 14
V gene: TRBV5-1

CDR3 protein: CASSRFTGGYTF
CDR3 length: 12
V gene: TRBV7-8

CDR3 protein: CASSPSSSYNEQFF
CDR3 length: 14
V gene: TRBV18

CDR3 protein: CASSLRGEGPSPLHF
CDR3 length: 15
V gene: TRBV5-8

CDR3 protein: CASSLDFTDTQYF
CDR3 length: 13
V gene: TRBV13

CDR3 protein: CASSSGMPYEQYF
CDR3 length: 13
V gene: TRBV7-6

CDR3 protein: CASSSTGAAKNIQYF
CDR3 length: 15
V gene: TRBV6-6

CDR3 protein: CASSLGRGYQETQYF
CDR3 length: 15
V gene: TRBV5-6

CDR3 protein: CASSVVSGITDTQYF
CDR3 length: 15
V gene: TRBV9

CDR3 protein: CASSLDSGSGQETQYF
CDR3 length: 16
V gene: TRBV7-2

CDR3 protein: CASSVGGYAGYTF
CDR3 length: 13
V gene: TRBV7-2

CDR3 protein: CASSLAALAGSNEQFF
CDR3 length: 16
V gene: TRBV5-4

CDR3 protein: CASSQETGFAQYF
CDR3 length: 13
V gene: TRBV4-1

CDR3 protein: CAISESRGSYNEQFF
CDR3 length: 15
V gene: TRBV10-3

CDR3 protein: CASSVTGESAYEQYF
CDR3 length: 15
V gene: TRBV9

CDR3 protein: CSASQEPSYEQYF
CDR3 length: 13
V gene: TRBV29-1

CDR3 protein: CASSYSIYRGGTEAFF
CDR3 length: 16
V gene: TRBV6-5

CDR3 protein: CASSFSTEGTEAFF
CDR3 length: 14
V gene: TRBV5-5

CDR3 protein: CASSQVKREKLFF
CDR3 length: 13
V gene: TRBV4-1

CDR3 protein: CASSIATATNEKLFF
CDR3 length: 15
V gene: TRBV19

CDR3 protein: CASMRSGELFF
CDR3 length: 11
V gene: TRBV7-2

CDR3 protein: CASSLGLAGGSETQYF
CDR3 length: 16
V gene: TRBV7-7

CDR3 protein: CAWSGLAGARTGELFF
CDR3 length: 16
V gene: TRBV30

CDR3 protein: CASGGSGSYEQYF
CDR3 length: 13
V gene: TRBV6-1

CDR3 protein: CASSLLLSDRVPYEQYF
CDR3 length: 17
V gene: TRBV28

CDR3 protein: CAWGEHGETQYF
CDR3 length: 12
V gene: TRBV30

CDR3 protein: CSASSGGYTF
CDR3 length: 10
V gene: TRBV29-1

CDR3 protein: CASRESNNEQFF
CDR3 length: 12
V gene: TRBV27

CDR3 protein: CSVEEIPGWQFF
CDR3 length: 12
V gene: TRBV29-1

CDR3 protein: CASRLDRGQSGNTIYF
CDR3 length: 16
V gene: TRBV11-3

CDR3 protein: CAWSVGFDSLNTEAFF
CDR3 length: 16
V gene: TRBV30